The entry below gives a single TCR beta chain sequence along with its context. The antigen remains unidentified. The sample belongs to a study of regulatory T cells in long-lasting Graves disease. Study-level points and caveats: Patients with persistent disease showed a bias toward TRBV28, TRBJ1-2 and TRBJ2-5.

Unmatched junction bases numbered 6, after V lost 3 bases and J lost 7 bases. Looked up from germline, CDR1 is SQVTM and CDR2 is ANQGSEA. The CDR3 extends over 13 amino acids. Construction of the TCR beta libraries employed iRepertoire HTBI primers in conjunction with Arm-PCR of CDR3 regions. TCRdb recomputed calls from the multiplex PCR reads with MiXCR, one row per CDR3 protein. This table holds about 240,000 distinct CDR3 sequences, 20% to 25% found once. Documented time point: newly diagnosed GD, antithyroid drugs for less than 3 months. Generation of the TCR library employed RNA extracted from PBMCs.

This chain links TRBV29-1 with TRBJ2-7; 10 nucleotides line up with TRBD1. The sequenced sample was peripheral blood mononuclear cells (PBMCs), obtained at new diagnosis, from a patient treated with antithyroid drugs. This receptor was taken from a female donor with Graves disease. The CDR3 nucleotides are TGCAGCGTTGATAGACAGGGGGCGGGAGAGCAGTACTTC. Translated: CSVDRQGAGEQYF.